Listed below are T cell receptor beta chains from one sample, sequenced in a study of early T cells in non-severe SARS-CoV-2 infection. MiXCR, run by TCRdb on the 5' RACE reads, gives a single entry per CDR3 protein. Of 70,000 to 75,000 distinct CDR3 sequences listed, 9% to 15% were seen once; the top ten hold approximately 4%. Sequenced: whole blood. These receptors were collected from an adult who was a healthcare worker with PCR-confirmed SARS-CoV-2 infection or an uninfected control (not recorded which). Both conserved end residues are part of each CDR3. D genes are given only for firm matches. Some rows mark clone size as missing; the rest say once, few, many or name a class of expanded clone.

TRBV20-1	NA	TRBJ1-3	many	TGCAGTGCTAGACCTCCGGGTGACACCATATATTTT	CSARPPGDTIYF
TRBV3-1	TRBD2	TRBJ2-3	many	TGTGCCAGCAGTCCCGGACTAGCGGGGACCCAGTATTTT	CASSPGLAGTQYF
TRBV29-1	TRBD1	TRBJ2-1	NA	TGCAGCGTTGAAGCCTTTCTCGGACAGGGGGCCCGTGAGCAGTTCTTC	CSVEAFLGQGAREQFF
TRBV27	TRBD1	TRBJ1-6	many	TGTGCCAGCAGTCGGCGGGACAGGGATTCACCCCTCCACTTT	CASSRRDRDSPLHF
TRBV6-4	TRBD2	TRBJ2-1	many	TGTGCCAGCAGTGTTGCGGGACTACTCAATGAGCAGTTCTTC	CASSVAGLLNEQFF
TRBV30	NA	TRBJ2-3	many	TGTGCCCAGGGGTTTGATACGCAGTATTTT	CAQGFDTQYF
TRBV29-1	NA	TRBJ2-5	few	TGCAGCGTTGAAGTAGAGACCCAGTACTTC	CSVEVETQYF
TRBV20-1	NA	TRBJ2-7	few	TGCAGTGCTAGAGGAGGGATCGAGCAGTACTTC	CSARGGIEQYF
TRBV28	NA	TRBJ2-7	many	TGTGCCAGCAGCTCCGGGTCTTTCTACGAGCAGTACTTC	CASSSGSFYEQYF
TRBV20-1	NA	TRBJ2-7	few	TGCAGTGCTAGAGTTCCGGGATGGGGGTGGAACGAGCAGTACTTC	CSARVPGWGWNEQYF
TRBV7-9	NA	TRBJ2-3	NA	TGTGCCAGCAGCTTAGGAGGTGCGGGACCCACAGATACGCAGTATTTT	CASSLGGAGPTDTQYF
TRBV7-3	NA	TRBJ2-3	NA	TGTGCCAGCAGCCCCGGAGGGGGCCCCGCAGATACGCAGTATTTT	CASSPGGGPADTQYF
TRBV29-1	NA	TRBJ2-5	many	TGCAGCGTTGAACCAGCCGGGGAGACCCAGTACTTC	CSVEPAGETQYF
TRBV7-3	NA	TRBJ2-2	medium-sized	TGTGCCAGCAGTCGCGCGAACACCGGGGAGCTGTTTTTT	CASSRANTGELFF